This T cell receptor (beta chain) was recorded in a study of CD4 T cells in relation to SARS-CoV-2 and coronaviruses. Study overall: Crossreactive spike epitopes shared across donors were mapped to their HLA restriction.

Comment on this clone: Its cognate antigen is unknown.

Produced via immunoSEQ multiplex PCR; TCRdb's table is partial and in-frame only. The table includes 60,000 to 80,000 clones, 75% to 90% detected once. Unexposed donor CD4+ T cells date from about 2010-2018, before the COVID-19 pandemic. Naive and memory CD4+ T cells were separated from cryopreserved PBMCs. Per the germline V gene, CDR1 is DFQATT and CDR2 is SNEGSKA (reference sequence). This CDR3 comprises 10 residues. Trimming removed 6 bases at V and 3 bases at J, with 4 bases between. Whole-study results and caveats: No crossreactivity against non-spike viral proteins was tested here.

This TCR was sampled from a human donor in good health. The chain combines TRBV20-1 with TRBJ2-3; D unresolved. Sequencing was performed on memory CD4+ T cells from PBMCs. CDR3 amino acids: CSAPTDTQYF. CDR3 DNA sequence: TGCAGTGCACCAACAGATACGCAGTATTTT.